Presented here are 21 T cell receptor beta chains from one specimen sequenced in a study of B cell selection in AIRE deficiency (dated by TCRdb to between 2017 and 2020). Library construction relied on the immunoSEQ multiplex PCR assay. The clones in this table, taken by TCRdb from immuneACCESS, are in-frame only. Not every clone is retained; where verified, under half of the shortfall comes from an unresolved V gene, and the cause of the rest is unknown. This sample lists 20,000 to 25,000 clones; 95% to 98% were detected once. Roughly 0.18% of the sample goes to the ten largest clones. For sorting, conventional CD4 T cells were defined as CD4+CD127+ cells. The sequenced sample consisted of conventional CD4+ T cells sorted from PBMCs. These receptors all come from a human donor with AIRE deficiency.

The rearrangement uses TRBV28 and TRBJ2-5, with D unresolved. Trimming removed 2 bases at V and 5 bases at J, with 6 bases between. The CDR3 runs to 12 residues. Germline CDR1 is MDHEN and CDR2 is SYDVKM. The CDR3 loop reads CASSLSRETQYF. CDR3 DNA sequence: TGTGCCAGCAGTTTAAGTCGGGAGACCCAGTACTTC.

This chain connects TRBV29-1 to TRBJ2-3, with TRBD2 matching over 7 bases. The germline V gene encodes CDR1 SQVTM and CDR2 ANQGSEA. The CDR3 sequence is 15 residues long. The V gene end was trimmed by 4 bases and the J gene end by 4 bases; junction bases not matched to a gene: 11. The CDR3 loop is CSVALRLAVADTQYF. In DNA, the CDR3 is TGCAGCGTTGCACTGAGACTAGCAGTCGCAGATACGCAGTATTTT.

In this sample, this clone turned up once. The chain recombines TRBV6-6 with TRBJ2-2; tentative D call: TRBD1 (7 bases). Trimming shortened V by 8 bases and J by 2 bases, and 15 bases separated the two germline ends. This CDR3 is 15 amino acids long. The germline CDR1 and CDR2 sequences are MNHNY and SVGAGI (reference sequence). The DNA for the CDR3 is TGTGCCAGCGGTTCCAGGGGGGCCAACACCGGGGAGCTGTTTTTT. Translating it yields CASGSRGANTGELFF.

The V and J genes are TRBV10-3 and TRBJ1-1, with D tentatively TRBD1 (5 bases). The germline CDR1 and CDR2 sequences are ENHRY and SYGVKD. V was shortened by 3 bases and J by 4 bases, with 21 bases between the two germline ends. This CDR3 spans 17 amino acids. CDR3 nucleotide sequence: TGTGCCATCAGTGACCCCTCGGGGGGGAGGGAAGGCACTGAAGCTTTCTTT. Residues: CAISDPSGGREGTEAFF.

The chain joins TRBV11-1 to TRBJ2-1; D is possibly TRBD1 (6 bases). CDR1 is SGHAT and CDR2 is FQDESV in the germline V gene (reference sequence). Trimming shortened V by 2 bases and J by 2 bases, and 7 bases separated the two germline ends. The length of the CDR3 is 14 residues. The CDR3 DNA is TGTGCCAGCAGCTTAAAGGGGGCCTACAATGAGCAGTTCTTC. This gives the protein CASSLKGAYNEQFF.

This chain connects TRBV11-2 to TRBJ2-7; 10 bases agree with TRBD2. This CDR3 has 15 residues. The trim removed 5 bases at V and 3 bases at J, leaving 7 bases unmatched. Germline CDR1 reads SGHAT; CDR2 reads FQNNGV. The CDR3 region is CASSISGRAFYEQYF. In DNA, the CDR3 is TGTGCCAGCAGCATCAGCGGGAGGGCCTTCTACGAGCAGTACTTC.

This chain uses TRBV14 with TRBJ1-3; a weak D match, TRBD1 (5 bases). V gave up 0 bases and J gave up 0 bases, with 15 bases separating them. The germline CDR1 and CDR2 sequences are SGHDN and FVKESK. The CDR3 is 18 residues long. The chain's CDR3 is CASSQDRGGPYSGNTIYF. The CDR3 nucleotides read TGTGCCAGCAGCCAAGATAGGGGCGGACCTTACTCTGGAAACACCATATATTTT.

The chain couples TRBV27 to TRBJ2-7; 8 bases are shared with TRBD2. CDR3 length: 16 residues. V trimming: 5 bases; J trimming: 1 base; junction bases outside the gene matches: 10. CDR1 and CDR2 from the germline V gene are MNHEY and SMNVEV (reference sequence). As DNA, the CDR3 is TGTGCCAGCAGTACTGCAGCGGGAGTTGTATCCTACGAGCAGTACTTC. Translated, it gives CASSTAAGVVSYEQYF.

The chain recombines TRBV4-3 with TRBJ2-1; D not certain. The length of the CDR3 is 15 residues. Trimming stripped 5 bases from V and 0 bases from J, with 11 bases between. Germline V gives CDR1 LGHNA, CDR2 YSLEER. The CDR3 here is CASSATGGSYNEQFF. DNA for the CDR3: TGCGCCAGCAGCGCTACTGGCGGCTCCTACAATGAGCAGTTCTTC.

The CDR3: CASRLGPYEQYF. CDR3 nucleotides: TGTGCCAGCAGACTCGGGCCCTACGAGCAGTACTTC. The rearrangement uses TRBV27 and TRBJ2-7, with D unclear. Germline V gene data show CDR1 as MNHEY and CDR2 as SMNVEV (reference sequence). Trimming stripped 6 bases from V and 2 bases from J, with 8 bases between. The CDR3 has 12 residues.

This clone occurred once. The chain links TRBV7-2 to TRBJ1-6; D remains unclear. V was cut by 3 bases and J by 5 bases, with 14 bases left in between. The CDR3 has 16 residues. Germline assignment: CDR1 SGHTA and CDR2 FQGNSA. The CDR3 coding sequence is TGTGCCAGCAGCTTGATTGGCAGCCCCGATAATTCACCCCTCCACTTT. Its protein is CASSLIGSPDNSPLHF.

V usage is TRBV6-6 and J usage is TRBJ2-7; the D call may be TRBD1 or TRBD2 (5 bases each). The CDR3 covers 14 residues. V lost 6 bases to trimming and J lost 0 bases, with 12 bases between them. Germline lookup yields CDR1 MNHNY and CDR2 SVGAGI (reference sequence). The CDR3: CASRSRGDSYEQYF. In nucleotides, the CDR3 is TGTGCCAGCAGGTCCAGAGGGGACTCCTACGAGCAGTACTTC.

This clone was observed a single time. The chain combines TRBV19 with TRBJ2-7, with 11 bases matching TRBD2. Germline V gene data show CDR1 as LNHDA and CDR2 as SQIVND (reference sequence). J gave up 2 bases and V 5 bases, and 8 bases lay outside the gene matches. This CDR3 region has 16 residues. CDR3 protein: CASSVSTSGITYEQYF. CDR3 in DNA: TGTGCCAGTAGTGTCTCGACTAGCGGGATCACCTACGAGCAGTACTTC.

The chain links TRBV28 to TRBJ1-3; no clear D gene. CDR3 length: 13 residues. Germline CDR1 reads MDHEN; CDR2 reads SYDVKM. The V end lost 3 bases, the J end lost 9 bases, and 12 bases lay between the germline ends. The CDR3 protein is CASSFPASATIYF. The CDR3 nucleotides are TGTGCCAGCAGTTTCCCTGCTTCAGCCACCATATATTTT.

This chain connects TRBV10-1 to TRBJ2-7; D assignment may be TRBD1 or TRBD2 (7 bases each). This CDR3 region has 14 residues. V was shortened by 4 bases and J by 6 bases, with 16 bases between the two germline ends. CDR1 is WNHNN, CDR2 SYGVQD, per germline (reference sequence). CDR3 amino acids: CASSASGGGREQYF. The CDR3 nucleotides read TGCGCCAGCAGTGCTTCAGGGGGGGGCCGCGAGCAGTACTTC.

V and J are TRBV19 and TRBJ1-2; 8 bases agree with TRBD1. Germline loops: CDR1 LNHDA, CDR2 SQIVND (reference sequence). Losses at the gene ends were 4 bases for V and 4 bases for J; bases not matched to a gene: 11. This CDR3 has 16 residues. CDR3 protein: CASSRSGGETSYGYTF. CDR3 DNA sequence: TGTGCCAGTAGTAGATCAGGGGGCGAAACCTCCTATGGCTACACCTTC.

The rearrangement joins TRBV4-1 to TRBJ1-1; 9 bases fit TRBD1. V trimming: 0 bases; J trimming: 11 bases; junction bases outside the gene matches: 7. Germline V CDR1 and CDR2: MGHRA, YSYEKL. The CDR3 has 14 amino acids. The CDR3 sequence is CASSQDKGTGYAFF. The CDR3 DNA follows: TGCGCCAGCAGCCAAGACAAAGGGACAGGGTATGCTTTCTTT.

The chain has TRBV9 and TRBJ1-5; D remains unclear. Looked up from germline, CDR1 is SGDLS and CDR2 is YYNGEE. V was pared by 1 base and J by 8 bases, with 16 bases between. This CDR3 is 15 amino acids long. The CDR3 sequence: CASSVSDGEGEPQHF. The DNA of the CDR3 is TGTGCCAGCAGCGTATCCGACGGGGAGGGAGAGCCCCAGCATTTT.

CDR3 nucleotide sequence: TGCGCCAGCAGCCGGGACAGATCCACCTACGAGCAGTACTTC. It yields the protein CASSRDRSTYEQYF. The chain has TRBV5-1 and TRBJ2-7; 7 nucleotides line up with TRBD1. From germline, CDR1 is SGHRS and CDR2 YFSETQ. V shed 4 bases, J shed 2 bases, and the junction held 6 bases outside the gene matches. The CDR3 is 14 residues long.

The genes are TRBV28 and TRBJ1-5; D call uncertain. The ends were cut back, 3 bases at V and 11 bases at J, with 14 bases in the middle. From germline, CDR1 is MDHEN and CDR2 SYDVKM. This CDR3 region has 13 residues. In DNA form, the CDR3 reads TGTGCCAGCAGTTTGCCCGTCCAGTCCGCCCAGCATTTT. Translated, it gives CASSLPVQSAQHF.

The J gene is TRBJ2-3, the V gene TRBV10-3, with a possible D match to TRBD2 (5 bases). V lost 4 bases and J lost 2, with 10 bases in between. Germline V gene data show CDR1 as ENHRY and CDR2 as SYGVKD. The CDR3 covers 14 residues. The CDR3 DNA sequence: TGTGCCATCAGTGCACGGGAAATCACAGATACGCAGTATTTT. Its translation is CAISAREITDTQYF.